This is a list of T cell receptor beta chains from one sample in a study of T cell responses to AZD1222 COVID-19 vaccine. Method: immunoSEQ multiplex PCR; TCRdb's copy keeps in-frame clones and lacks some. The sample has about 190,000 clones; 85% to 90% are singletons. The sample consisted of peripheral blood, taken on day 0 of MenACWY control vaccination. The receptor source for this set is an adult in good health. Each CDR3 is given with its conserved first and last residue. D genes are given only for firm matches. Clone sizes are given selectively: once, few, many, or a class where the clone is expanded.

J gene,clone size,V gene,D gene,CDR3 DNA,CDR3 protein
TRBJ2-1,-,TRBV5-1,TRBD1,TGCGCCAGCAGCTCCATAACCGGGACAGGGCCCTACAATGAGCAGTTCTTC,CASSSITGTGPYNEQFF
TRBJ2-1,-,TRBV5-1,-,TGCGCCAGCAGCTTTGGGTTTATGGTGGAGGATAAATACAATGAGCAGTTCTTC,CASSFGFMVEDKYNEQFF
TRBJ1-4,-,TRBV24-1,-,TGTGCCACCAGAGTACCCACAACAGGGACTAATGAAAAACTGTTTTTT,CATRVPTTGTNEKLFF
TRBJ2-1,-,TRBV18,-,TGTGCCAGCTCACCACAGGGTGGGAACAATGAGCAGTTCTTC,CASSPQGGNNEQFF
TRBJ2-1,once,TRBV30,TRBD2,TGTGCCTGGAGTGTGAGACTAGCGGACAATGAGCAGTTCTTC,CAWSVRLADNEQFF
TRBJ2-7,-,TRBV7-9,-,TGTGCCAGCAGCCCAGGGGCAGGACCCACCTACGAGCAGTACTTC,CASSPGAGPTYEQYF
TRBJ1-4,few,TRBV18,-,TGTGCCAGCTCCCCAGGCGACAGGCCTAATGAAAAACTGTTTTTT,CASSPGDRPNEKLFF
TRBJ1-4,-,TRBV9,TRBD1,TGTGCCAGCAGCCAGGGACAGGGAGGAGAAAAACTGTTTTTT,CASSQGQGGEKLFF
TRBJ1-1,-,TRBV6-2/TRBV6-3,-,TGTGCCAGCAGTCAGGCGACTGAAGCTTTCTTT,CASSQATEAFF
TRBJ1-6,-,TRBV6-5,TRBD1,TGTGCCAGCAGTTACTCGGGACAGGGGGATTCACCCCTCCACTTT,CASSYSGQGDSPLHF
TRBJ2-7,few,TRBV14,TRBD1,TGTGCCAGCAGCCAAGATGGGACAGACCCGTACTTC,CASSQDGTDPYF
TRBJ2-2,-,TRBV9,-,TGTGCCAGCAGCGTAGAGTACACCGGGGAGCTGTTTTTT,CASSVEYTGELFF
TRBJ2-7,-,TRBV29-1,-,TGCAGCGTTTTACAAGATACAACCTACGAGCAGTACTTC,CSVLQDTTYEQYF
TRBJ2-7,-,TRBV9,TRBD2,TGTGCCAGCAGCGTAGGTCTAGCGGGAGGTTACGAGCAGTACTTC,CASSVGLAGGYEQYF
TRBJ1-1,-,TRBV28,TRBD1,TGTGCCAGCAGTATAGGGACAGGGGATCGTGAGAACACTGAAGCTTTCTTT,CASSIGTGDRENTEAFF
TRBJ1-3,-,TRBV13,-,TGTGCCAGCAGCTTCAGCGGTCACACCATATATTTT,CASSFSGHTIYF
TRBJ2-3,-,TRBV3-1/TRBV3-2,-,TGTGCCAGCAGCAAGGGGACTTTAAGCACAGATACGCAGTATTTT,CASSKGTLSTDTQYF
TRBJ1-6,once,TRBV4-3,TRBD1,TGCGCCAGCAGCCAGACAGGGGGCGGCCAACCCCTCCACTTT,CASSQTGGGQPLHF
TRBJ2-5,once,TRBV14,-,TGTGCCAGCAGCCAAGGGGGCAGACTCCAAGAGACCCAGTACTTC,CASSQGGRLQETQYF
TRBJ2-2,-,TRBV6-2/TRBV6-3,-,TGTGCCAGCAGTTATTCCAAGGGACGGGGCACCGGGGAGCTGTTTTTT,CASSYSKGRGTGELFF
TRBJ2-7,-,TRBV15,-,TGTGCCACCAGCAGAGATGGGCGGCGGTCCGCCTACGAGCAGTACTTC,CATSRDGRRSAYEQYF
TRBJ1-4,once,TRBV4-2,-,TGTGCCAGCAGCCCAGAGTTGACAGGCCGTAATGAAAAACTGTTTTTT,CASSPELTGRNEKLFF
TRBJ1-5,once,TRBV5-8,TRBD1,TGTGCCAGCAGCTTGGTCGCCGGGACAGGGGGCCCTAGCAATCAGCCCCAGCATTTT,CASSLVAGTGGPSNQPQHF
TRBJ1-2,once,TRBV5-1,-,TGCGCCAGCAGCTTGACAGGGTTCAACTATGGCTACACCTTC,CASSLTGFNYGYTF
TRBJ2-7,-,TRBV6-5,TRBD2,TGTACCAGCAGTTACACCAGACTAGCGGGAGTCAACGAGCAGTACTTC,CTSSYTRLAGVNEQYF
TRBJ2-7,-,TRBV28,-,TGTGCCAGCAGTTTCCCTAGTTACGAGCAGTACTTC,CASSFPSYEQYF
TRBJ1-2,-,TRBV5-1,-,TGCGCCAGCAGCCCCGGGACGGAGGGAGGCTATGGCTACACCTTC,CASSPGTEGGYGYTF
TRBJ2-7,-,TRBV7-9,TRBD1,TGTGCCAGCAGCTTGCTAGACAGGGCCTACGAGCAGTACTTC,CASSLLDRAYEQYF